This TCR beta chain was sequenced during a study of CD8 T cells in Susac syndrome. V was clipped by 4 bases and J by 5 bases, with 8 bases between them. The CDR3 length is 12 residues. Reverse transcription of 0.5 to 1 ug RNA used random hexamers. In TCRdb, the immunoSEQ multiplex PCR reads were re-called with MiXCR into one record per CDR3 protein. Seen here are approximately 220,000 distinct CDR3 sequences, approximately 95% observed once, and the top ten hold 0.082%. This clonotype originated in a human donor with multiple sclerosis. Sample: CD4+ T cells from PBMCs. This chain connects TRBV12-3 or TRBV12-4 to TRBJ1-2, with D tentatively TRBD1 (6 bases). This CDR3 is CASSSTGYGYTF. In DNA, the CDR3 is TGTGCCAGCAGTTCAACAGGGTATGGCTACACCTTC.